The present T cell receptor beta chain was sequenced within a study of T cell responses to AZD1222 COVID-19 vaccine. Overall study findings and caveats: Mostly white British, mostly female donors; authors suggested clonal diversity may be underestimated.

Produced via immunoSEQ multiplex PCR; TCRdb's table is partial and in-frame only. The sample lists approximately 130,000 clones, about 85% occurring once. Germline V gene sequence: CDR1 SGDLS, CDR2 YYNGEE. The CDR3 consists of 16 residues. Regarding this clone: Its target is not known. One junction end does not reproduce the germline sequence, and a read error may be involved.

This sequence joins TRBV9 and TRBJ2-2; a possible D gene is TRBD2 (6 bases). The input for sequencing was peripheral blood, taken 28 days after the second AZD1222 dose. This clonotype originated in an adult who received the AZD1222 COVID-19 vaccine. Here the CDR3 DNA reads TGTGCCAGCAGCGTAAAGCCCAGCTGCTTAAGGCGGGGAGCTGTTTTT. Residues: CASSVKPSCLRRGAVF.